These T cell receptor beta chains were read from a single sample in a study of cytomegalovirus exposure and HLA in healthy donors. TCRdb keeps only in-frame clones here, not all; method: immunoSEQ multiplex PCR. The sample has about 140,000 clones; roughly three fifths are singletons. Sequencing was carried out using PBMCs. The receptors here all came from a woman aged 55-70 years in good health and CMV-seronegative. Each CDR3 is given with its conserved first and last residue. D genes are given only for firm matches. Expanded clones are given a class, and other clones once, few, many or no size at all.

TRBV30,16,TRBJ2-7,.,.,CAWDGPDTSLLSEQYF,TGTGCCTGGGACGGCCCCGACACTAGCCTTCTAAGCGAGCAGTACTTC
TRBV5-1,14,TRBJ2-7,few,TRBD2,CASSLAASGGEQYF,TGCGCCAGCAGCTTGGCGGCTAGCGGGGGCGAGCAGTACTTC
TRBV7-2,15,TRBJ2-5,.,.,CASSRFGPPQETQYF,TGTGCCAGCAGCCGATTTGGCCCACCTCAAGAGACCCAGTACTTC
TRBV4-1,16,TRBJ1-1,.,TRBD1,CASSGDRGALNTEAFF,TGCGCCAGCAGCGGGGACAGGGGCGCACTGAACACTGAAGCTTTCTTT
TRBV9,13,TRBJ1-2,.,.,CASSVSSGDGYTF,TGTGCCAGCAGCGTATCCTCCGGGGATGGCTACACCTTC
TRBV2,15,TRBJ2-3,.,TRBD1,CASTAGTGTTDTQYF,TGTGCCAGCACCGCCGGGACAGGGACCACCGATACGCAGTATTTT
TRBV5-4,14,TRBJ2-5,.,.,CASSAGISQETQYF,TGTGCCAGCAGCGCAGGGATATCCCAAGAGACCCAGTACTTC
TRBV13,15,TRBJ2-3,.,TRBD2,CASSLSGGATDTQYF,TGTGCCAGCAGCTTAAGCGGGGGGGCCACAGATACGCAGTATTTT
TRBV5-1,15,TRBJ2-3,.,TRBD2,CASRGTSGFTDTQYF,TGCGCCAGCAGAGGGACTAGCGGATTCACAGATACGCAGTATTTT
TRBV7-2,14,TRBJ2-1,.,.,CASSLTLRYNEQFF,TGTGCCAGCAGCTTAACTCTCCGCTACAATGAGCAGTTCTTC
TRBV19,16,TRBJ2-6,few,.,CASRSDRLSGANVLTF,TGTGCCAGTAGATCCGACAGGTTATCTGGGGCCAACGTCCTGACTTTC
TRBV18,14,TRBJ1-5,few,.,CASSPGGYNQPQHF,TGTGCCAGCTCACCTGGGGGGTACAATCAGCCCCAGCATTTT
TRBV13,17,TRBJ2-4,.,TRBD2,CASSFGPGGLAKNIQYF,TGTGCCAGCAGCTTCGGACCGGGGGGGCTAGCCAAAAACATTCAGTACTTC
TRBV7-2,14,TRBJ1-4,.,TRBD1,CASSWDRVGEKLFF,TGTGCCAGCAGCTGGGACAGGGTGGGTGAAAAACTGTTTTTT
TRBV18,14,TRBJ2-7,.,TRBD1,CASSPGTGAYEQYF,TGTGCCAGCTCACCAGGGACAGGCGCCTACGAGCAGTACTTC
TRBV6-5,15,TRBJ2-7,.,.,CASSYSWDLTYEQYF,TGTGCCAGCAGTTACTCTTGGGACTTAACCTACGAGCAGTACTTC
TRBV7-3,16,TRBJ2-1,few,.,CASSLTSAIAPNEQFF,TGTGCCAGCAGCTTAACGTCGGCTATAGCCCCCAATGAGCAGTTCTTC
TRBV5-1,16,TRBJ1-2,.,TRBD1,CASSHGTAAPSDGYTF,TGCGCCAGCAGCCACGGGACAGCTGCCCCATCAGATGGCTACACCTTC
TRBV7-8,12,TRBJ2-7,.,.,CASSPGTYEQYF,TGTGCCAGCAGCCCTGGCACATACGAGCAGTACTTC
TRBV11-1,14,TRBJ1-2,.,.,CASSLTSARGGYTF,TGTGCCAGCAGCTTAACCTCAGCGCGGGGTGGCTACACCTTC
TRBV5-8,13,TRBJ1-1,.,.,CASSSGRGLEAFF,TGTGCCAGCAGCTCAGGACGGGGTCTTGAAGCTTTCTTT
TRBV19,15,TRBJ2-2,.,TRBD2,CASSPGGGPTGELFF,TGTGCCAGTAGTCCCGGGGGGGGGCCAACCGGGGAGCTGTTTTTT
TRBV18,13,TRBJ1-1,few,.,CASSPRTQAEAFF,TGTGCCAGCTCACCGAGAACACAGGCTGAAGCTTTCTTT
TRBV2,17,TRBJ2-1,once,TRBD2,CASSEGGLAGGSGEQFF,TGTGCCAGCAGTGAAGGGGGACTAGCGGGGGGGTCGGGTGAGCAGTTCTTC
TRBV19,14,TRBJ1-5,.,.,CASTFQGSNQPQHF,TGTGCCAGTACCTTTCAGGGGAGCAATCAGCCCCAGCATTTT
TRBV4-1,17,TRBJ1-4,.,TRBD1,CASSQPTGGVTNEKLFF,TGCGCCAGCAGCCAACCGACAGGGGGTGTAACTAATGAAAAACTGTTTTTT
TRBV7-2,15,TRBJ2-1,.,.,CASSLGGRTLNEQFF,TGTGCCAGCAGCTTAGGGGGGCGAACTCTTAATGAGCAGTTCTTC
TRBV7-9,15,TRBJ1-1,.,TRBD1,CASSFTRGMNTEAFF,TGTGCCAGCAGCTTTACCAGGGGGATGAACACTGAAGCTTTCTTT
TRBV6-5,14,TRBJ1-5,.,.,CASSYSQGQGPQHF,TGTGCCAGCAGTTATTCGCAGGGCCAAGGGCCCCAGCATTTT
TRBV6-1,13,TRBJ1-1,.,.,CASSETVNTEAFF,TGTGCCAGCAGTGAGACTGTGAACACTGAAGCTTTCTTT
TRBV5-1,14,TRBJ2-3,.,TRBD2,CASSFSGVTDTQYF,TGCGCCAGCAGCTTTAGCGGGGTCACAGATACGCAGTATTTT
TRBV5-5,14,TRBJ1-2,.,.,CASRSPGWASGYTF,TGTGCCAGCAGAAGCCCAGGGTGGGCGTCTGGCTACACCTTC